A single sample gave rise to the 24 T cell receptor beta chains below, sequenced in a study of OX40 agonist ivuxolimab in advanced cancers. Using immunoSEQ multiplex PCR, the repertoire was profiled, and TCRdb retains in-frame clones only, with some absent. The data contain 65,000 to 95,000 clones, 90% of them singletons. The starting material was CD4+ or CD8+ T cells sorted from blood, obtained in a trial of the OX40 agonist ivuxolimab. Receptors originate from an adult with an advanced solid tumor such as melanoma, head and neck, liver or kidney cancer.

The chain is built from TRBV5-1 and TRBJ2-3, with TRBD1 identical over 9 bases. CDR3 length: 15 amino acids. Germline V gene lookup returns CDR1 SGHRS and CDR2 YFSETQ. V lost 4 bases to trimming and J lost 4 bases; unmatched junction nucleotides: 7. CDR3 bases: TGCGCCAGCAGCCAGGGACAGGGATTAGCAGATACGCAGTATTTT. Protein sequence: CASSQGQGLADTQYF.

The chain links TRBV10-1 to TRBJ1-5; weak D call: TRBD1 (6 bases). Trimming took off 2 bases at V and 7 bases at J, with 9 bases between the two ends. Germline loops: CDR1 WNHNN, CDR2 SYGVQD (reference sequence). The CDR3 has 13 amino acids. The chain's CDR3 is CASSETQGQPQHF. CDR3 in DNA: TGCGCCAGCAGTGAGACACAGGGCCAGCCCCAGCATTTT.

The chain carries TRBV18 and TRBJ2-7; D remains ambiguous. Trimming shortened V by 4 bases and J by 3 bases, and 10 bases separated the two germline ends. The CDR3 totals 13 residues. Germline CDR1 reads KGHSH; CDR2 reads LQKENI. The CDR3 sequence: CASSLNSNYEQYV. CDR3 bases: TGTGCCAGCTCACTTAACAGTAACTACGAGCAGTACGTC.

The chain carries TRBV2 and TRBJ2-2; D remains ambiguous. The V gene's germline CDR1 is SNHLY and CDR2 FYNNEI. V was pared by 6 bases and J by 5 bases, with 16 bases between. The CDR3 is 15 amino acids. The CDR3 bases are TGTGCCAGCAGCCCCGAGTCATTAGGGACCGGGGAGCTGTTTTTT. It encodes CASSPESLGTGELFF.

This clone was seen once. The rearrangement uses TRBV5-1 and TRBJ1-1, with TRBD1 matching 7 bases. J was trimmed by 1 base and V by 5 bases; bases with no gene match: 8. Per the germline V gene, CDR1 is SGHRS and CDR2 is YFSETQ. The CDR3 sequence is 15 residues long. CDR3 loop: CASRRTGTENTEAFF. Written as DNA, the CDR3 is TGCGCCAGCAGACGAACCGGGACAGAGAACACTGAAGCTTTCTTT.

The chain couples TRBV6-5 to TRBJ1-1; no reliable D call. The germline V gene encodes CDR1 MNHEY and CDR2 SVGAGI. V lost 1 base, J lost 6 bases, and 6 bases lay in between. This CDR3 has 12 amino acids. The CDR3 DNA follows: TGTGCCAGCAGTTACTACCGTTCTGAAGCTTTCTTT. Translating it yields CASSYYRSEAFF.

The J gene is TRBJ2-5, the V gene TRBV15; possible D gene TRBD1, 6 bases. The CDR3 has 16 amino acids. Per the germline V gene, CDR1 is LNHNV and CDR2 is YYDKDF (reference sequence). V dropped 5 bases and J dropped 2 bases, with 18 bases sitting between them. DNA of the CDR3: TGTGCCACCAGCCCTCGACCTGGACAGAAACAAGAGACCCAGTACTTC. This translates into CATSPRPGQKQETQYF.

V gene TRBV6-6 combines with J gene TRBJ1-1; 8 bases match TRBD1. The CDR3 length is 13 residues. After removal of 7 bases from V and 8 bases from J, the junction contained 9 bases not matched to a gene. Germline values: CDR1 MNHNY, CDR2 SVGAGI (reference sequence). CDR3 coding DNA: TGTGCCAGCACTGGACAGGGCATTCCCGAAGCTTTCTTT. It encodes CASTGQGIPEAFF.

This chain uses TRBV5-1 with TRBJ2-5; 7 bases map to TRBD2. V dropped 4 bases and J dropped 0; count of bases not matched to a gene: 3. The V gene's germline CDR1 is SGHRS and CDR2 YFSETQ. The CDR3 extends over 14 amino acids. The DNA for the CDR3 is TGCGCCAGCAGCCCGGGGACTAACCAAGAGACCCAGTACTTC. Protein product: CASSPGTNQETQYF.

The CDR3 spells CASSLERLATYEQYF. The DNA for the CDR3 is TGTGCCAGCAGCTTAGAAAGGCTAGCTACCTACGAGCAGTACTTC. The rearrangement joins TRBV11-2 to TRBJ2-7; a possible D gene is TRBD2 (5 bases). V lost 0 bases to trimming and J lost 2 bases, with 11 bases between them. Germline CDR1 SGHAT, CDR2 FQNNGV. There are 15 residues in the CDR3. The full variable domain, completed using reference TRBV11-2 and TRBJ2-7, is EAGVAQSPRYKIIEKRQSVAFWCNPISGHATLYWYQQILGQGPKLLIQFQNNGVVDDSQLPKDRFSAERLKGVDSTLKIQPAKLEDSAVYLCASSLERLATYEQYFGPGTRLTVT.

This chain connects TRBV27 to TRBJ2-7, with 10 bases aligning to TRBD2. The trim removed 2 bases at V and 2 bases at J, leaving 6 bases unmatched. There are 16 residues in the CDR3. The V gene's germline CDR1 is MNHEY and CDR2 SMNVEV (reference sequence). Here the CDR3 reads CASSLGSAGGPYEQYF. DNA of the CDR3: TGTGCCAGCAGTTTAGGGTCAGCGGGGGGGCCCTACGAGCAGTACTTC.

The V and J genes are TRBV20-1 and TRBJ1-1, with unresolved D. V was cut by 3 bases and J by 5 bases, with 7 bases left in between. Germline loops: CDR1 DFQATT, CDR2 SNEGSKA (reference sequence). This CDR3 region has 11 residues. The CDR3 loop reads CSASVRTEAFF. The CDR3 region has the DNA TGCAGTGCTAGCGTCCGGACTGAAGCTTTCTTT.

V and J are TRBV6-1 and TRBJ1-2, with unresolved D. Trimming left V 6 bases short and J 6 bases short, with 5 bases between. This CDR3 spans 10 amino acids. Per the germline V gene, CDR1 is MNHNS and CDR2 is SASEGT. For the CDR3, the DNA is TGTGCCAGCAGGGAGGATGGCTACACCTTC. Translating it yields CASREDGYTF.

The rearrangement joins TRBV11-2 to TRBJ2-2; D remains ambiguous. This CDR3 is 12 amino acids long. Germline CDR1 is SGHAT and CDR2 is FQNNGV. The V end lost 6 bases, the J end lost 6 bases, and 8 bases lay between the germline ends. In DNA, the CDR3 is TGTGCCAGCAGGTCCATTCCCGGGGAGCTGTTTTTT. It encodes CASRSIPGELFF.

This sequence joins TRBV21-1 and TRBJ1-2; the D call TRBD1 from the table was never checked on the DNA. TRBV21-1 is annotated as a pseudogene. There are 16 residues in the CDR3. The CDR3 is CASSRRGAGGYYGYTF. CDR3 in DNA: TGTGCCAGCAGCAGGAGGGGAGCAGGGGGATACTATGGCTACACCTTC.

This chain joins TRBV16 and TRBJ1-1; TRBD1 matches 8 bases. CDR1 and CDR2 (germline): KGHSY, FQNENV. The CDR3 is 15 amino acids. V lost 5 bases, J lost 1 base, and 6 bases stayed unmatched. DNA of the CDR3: TGTGCCAGCAGCGCATCCGGGACAGGGAACACTGAAGCTTTCTTT. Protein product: CASSASGTGNTEAFF.

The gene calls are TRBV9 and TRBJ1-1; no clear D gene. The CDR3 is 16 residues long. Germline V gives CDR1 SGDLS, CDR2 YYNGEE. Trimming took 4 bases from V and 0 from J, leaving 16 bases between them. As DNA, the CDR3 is TGTGCCAGCAGCCCCCAAAGGGCCCAGTTGAACACTGAAGCTTTCTTT. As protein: CASSPQRAQLNTEAFF.

CDR3 loop: CASSRRGLLTDTQYF. The CDR3 DNA sequence: TGTGCCAGCAGCCGGCGGGGACTCCTCACAGATACGCAGTATTTT. The V call is TRBV11-2, the J call TRBJ2-3; tentatively, D is TRBD2 (6 bases). The V and J ends lost 5 bases and 2 bases respectively, with 14 bases between them. Looked up from germline, CDR1 is SGHAT and CDR2 is FQNNGV. The CDR3 length is 15 residues. The complete variable domain, with remaining parts taken from reference TRBV11-2 and TRBJ2-3, reads EAGVAQSPRYKIIEKRQSVAFWCNPISGHATLYWYQQILGQGPKLLIQFQNNGVVDDSQLPKDRFSAERLKGVDSTLKIQPAKLEDSAVYLCASSRRGLLTDTQYFGPGTRLTVL.

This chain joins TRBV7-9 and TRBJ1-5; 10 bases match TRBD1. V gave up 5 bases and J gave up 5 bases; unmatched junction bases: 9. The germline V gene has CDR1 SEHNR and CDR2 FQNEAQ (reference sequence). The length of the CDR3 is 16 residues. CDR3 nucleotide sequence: TGTGCCAGCAGCCTGACGGGACAGGGGACATATCAGCCCCAGCATTTT. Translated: CASSLTGQGTYQPQHF.

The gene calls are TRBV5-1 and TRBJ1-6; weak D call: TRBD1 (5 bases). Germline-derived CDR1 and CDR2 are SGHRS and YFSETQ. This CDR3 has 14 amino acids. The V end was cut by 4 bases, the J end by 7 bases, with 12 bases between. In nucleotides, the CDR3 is TGCGCCAGCAGCCCCGGGACGGAAAATTCACCCCTCCACTTT. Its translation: CASSPGTENSPLHF.

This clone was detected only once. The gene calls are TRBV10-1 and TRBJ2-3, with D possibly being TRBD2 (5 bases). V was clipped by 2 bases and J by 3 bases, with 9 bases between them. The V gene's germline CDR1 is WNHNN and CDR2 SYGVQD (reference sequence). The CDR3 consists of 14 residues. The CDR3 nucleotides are TGCGCCAGCAGTGAGACGGACTTTACAGATACGCAGTATTTT. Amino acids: CASSETDFTDTQYF.

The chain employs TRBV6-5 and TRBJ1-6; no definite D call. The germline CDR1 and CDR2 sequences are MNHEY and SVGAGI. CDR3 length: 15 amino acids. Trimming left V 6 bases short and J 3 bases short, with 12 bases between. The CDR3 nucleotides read TGTGCCAGCAGACCCGACGGTTTCTATAATTCACCCCTCCACTTT. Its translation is CASRPDGFYNSPLHF.

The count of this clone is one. The CDR3 nucleotides are TGTGCCAGCAGCTTGAGGACAGACAAAGAGACCCAGTACTTC. Its protein is CASSLRTDKETQYF. The chain links TRBV5-4 to TRBJ2-5; perhaps TRBD1 as D (6 bases). Trimming took off 1 base at V and 3 bases at J, with 10 bases between the two ends. The CDR3 loop spans 14 amino acids. Germline values: CDR1 SGHNT, CDR2 YYREEE (reference sequence).

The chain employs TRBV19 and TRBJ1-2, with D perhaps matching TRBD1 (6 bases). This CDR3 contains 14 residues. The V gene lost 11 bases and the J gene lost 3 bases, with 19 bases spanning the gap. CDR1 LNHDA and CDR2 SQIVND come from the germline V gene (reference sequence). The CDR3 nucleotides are TGTGCCGGTCGACGAACAGGGATGGACTATGGCTACACCTTC. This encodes CAGRRTGMDYGYTF.